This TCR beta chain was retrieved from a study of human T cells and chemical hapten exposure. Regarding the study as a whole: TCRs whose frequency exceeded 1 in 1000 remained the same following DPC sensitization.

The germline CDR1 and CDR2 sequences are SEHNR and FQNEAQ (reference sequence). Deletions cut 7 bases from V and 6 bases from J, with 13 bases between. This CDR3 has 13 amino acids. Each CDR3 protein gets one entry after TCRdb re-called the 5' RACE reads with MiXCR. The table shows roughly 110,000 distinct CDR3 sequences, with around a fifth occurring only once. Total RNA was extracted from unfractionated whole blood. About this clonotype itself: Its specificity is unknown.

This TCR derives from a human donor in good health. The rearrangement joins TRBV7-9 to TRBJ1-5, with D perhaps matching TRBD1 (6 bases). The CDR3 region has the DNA TGTGCCAGCACCCAGGGGCTCGGTCAGCCCCAGCATTTT. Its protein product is CASTQGLGQPQHF.